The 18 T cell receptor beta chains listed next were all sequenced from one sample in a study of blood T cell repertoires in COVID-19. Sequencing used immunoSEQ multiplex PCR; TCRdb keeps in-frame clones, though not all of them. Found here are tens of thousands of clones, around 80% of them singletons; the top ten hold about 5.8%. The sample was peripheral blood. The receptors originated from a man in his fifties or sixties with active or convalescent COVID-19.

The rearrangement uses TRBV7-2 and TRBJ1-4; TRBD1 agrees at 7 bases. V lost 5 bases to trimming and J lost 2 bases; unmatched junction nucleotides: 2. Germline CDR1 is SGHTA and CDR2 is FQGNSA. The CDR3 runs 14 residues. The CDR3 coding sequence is TGTGCCAGCAGCCGGGACAGCACTAATGAAAAACTGTTTTTT. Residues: CASSRDSTNEKLFF. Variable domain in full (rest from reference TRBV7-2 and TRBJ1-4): GAGVSQSPSNKVTEKGKDVELRCDPISGHTALYWYRQSLGQGLEFLIYFQGNSAPDKSGLPSDRFSAERTGGSVSTLTIQRTQQEDSAVYLCASSRDSTNEKLFFGSGTQLSVL.

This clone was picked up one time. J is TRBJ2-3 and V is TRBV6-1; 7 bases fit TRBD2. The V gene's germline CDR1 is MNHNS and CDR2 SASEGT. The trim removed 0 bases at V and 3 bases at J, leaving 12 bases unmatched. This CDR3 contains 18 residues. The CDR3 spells CASSEALHVGGVTDTQYF. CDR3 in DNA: TGTGCCAGCAGTGAAGCGCTTCATGTGGGGGGGGTGACAGATACGCAGTATTTT.

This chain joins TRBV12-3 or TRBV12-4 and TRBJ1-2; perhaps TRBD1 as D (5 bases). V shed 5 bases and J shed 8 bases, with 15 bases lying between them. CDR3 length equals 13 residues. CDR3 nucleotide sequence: TGTGCCAGCAGTAACCCAGGGAGGAAAGGCTACACCTTC. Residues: CASSNPGRKGYTF.

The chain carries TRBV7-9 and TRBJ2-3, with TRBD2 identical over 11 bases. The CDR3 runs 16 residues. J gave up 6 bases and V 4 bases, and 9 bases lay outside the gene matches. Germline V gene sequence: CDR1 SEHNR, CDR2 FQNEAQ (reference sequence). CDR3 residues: CASSSVGSGGADTQYF. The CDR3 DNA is TGTGCCAGCAGCTCCGTGGGTAGCGGGGGGGCGGATACGCAGTATTTT.

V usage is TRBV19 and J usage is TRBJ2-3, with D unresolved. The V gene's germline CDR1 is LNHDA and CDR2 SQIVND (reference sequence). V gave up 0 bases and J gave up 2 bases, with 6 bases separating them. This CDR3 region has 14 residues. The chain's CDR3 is CASSIDAYTDTQYF. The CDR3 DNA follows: TGTGCCAGTAGTATAGACGCGTACACAGATACGCAGTATTTT.

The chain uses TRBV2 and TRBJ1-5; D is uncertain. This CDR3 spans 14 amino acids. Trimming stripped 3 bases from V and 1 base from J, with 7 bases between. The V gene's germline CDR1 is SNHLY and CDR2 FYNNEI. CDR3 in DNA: TGTGCCAGCAGTGAGGCAGTAAGCAATCAGCCCCAGCATTTT. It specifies CASSEAVSNQPQHF.

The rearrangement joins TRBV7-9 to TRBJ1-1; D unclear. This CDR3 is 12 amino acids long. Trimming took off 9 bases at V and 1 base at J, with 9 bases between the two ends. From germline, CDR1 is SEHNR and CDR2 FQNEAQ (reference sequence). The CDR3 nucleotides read TGTGCCAGTGCACCGGGGAACACTGAAGCTTTCTTT. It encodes CASAPGNTEAFF.

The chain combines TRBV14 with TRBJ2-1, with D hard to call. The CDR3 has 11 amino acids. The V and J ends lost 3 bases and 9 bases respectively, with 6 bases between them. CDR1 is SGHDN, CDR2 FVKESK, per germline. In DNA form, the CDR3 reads TGTGCCAGCAGCCATCTAAGTGAGCAGTTCTTC. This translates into CASSHLSEQFF.

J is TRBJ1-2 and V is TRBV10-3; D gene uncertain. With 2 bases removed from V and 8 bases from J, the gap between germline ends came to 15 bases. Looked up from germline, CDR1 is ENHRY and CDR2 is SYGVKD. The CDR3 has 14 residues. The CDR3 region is CAISEGVQGGGYTF. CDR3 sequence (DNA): TGTGCCATCAGTGAGGGGGTTCAAGGCGGGGGCTACACCTTC.

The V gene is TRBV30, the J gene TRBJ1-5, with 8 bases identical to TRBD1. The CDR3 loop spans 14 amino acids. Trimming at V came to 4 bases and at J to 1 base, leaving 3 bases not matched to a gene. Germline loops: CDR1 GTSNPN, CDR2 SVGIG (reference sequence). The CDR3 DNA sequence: TGTGCCTGGACCCAGGGGGCGAGCAATCAGCCCCAGCATTTT. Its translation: CAWTQGASNQPQHF.

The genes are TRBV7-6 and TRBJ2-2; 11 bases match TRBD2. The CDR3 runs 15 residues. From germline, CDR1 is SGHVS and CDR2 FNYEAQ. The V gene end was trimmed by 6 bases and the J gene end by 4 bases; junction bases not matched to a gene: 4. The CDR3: CASSGGLAVTGELFF. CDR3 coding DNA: TGTGCCAGCAGTGGGGGACTAGCGGTCACCGGGGAGCTGTTTTTT.

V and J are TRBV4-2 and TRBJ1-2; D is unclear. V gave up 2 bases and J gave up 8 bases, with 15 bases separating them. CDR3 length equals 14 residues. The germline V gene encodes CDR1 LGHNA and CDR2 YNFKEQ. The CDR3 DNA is TGTGCCAGCAGCCAAAGCGGCGGCGTCCGGGGCTACACCTTC. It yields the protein CASSQSGGVRGYTF.

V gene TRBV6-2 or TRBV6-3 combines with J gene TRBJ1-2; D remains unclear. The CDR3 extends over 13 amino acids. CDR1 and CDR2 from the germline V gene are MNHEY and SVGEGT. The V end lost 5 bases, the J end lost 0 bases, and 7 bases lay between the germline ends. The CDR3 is CASSREANYGYTF. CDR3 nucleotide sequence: TGTGCCAGCAGTCGGGAGGCTAACTATGGCTACACCTTC.

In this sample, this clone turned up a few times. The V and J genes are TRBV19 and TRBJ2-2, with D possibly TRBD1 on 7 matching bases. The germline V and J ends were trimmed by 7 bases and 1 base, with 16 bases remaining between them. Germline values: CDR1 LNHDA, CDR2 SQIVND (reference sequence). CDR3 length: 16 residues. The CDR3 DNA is TGTGCCAGTAAGACAGGGACTTCTTTGAACACCGGGGAGCTGTTTTTT. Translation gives CASKTGTSLNTGELFF.

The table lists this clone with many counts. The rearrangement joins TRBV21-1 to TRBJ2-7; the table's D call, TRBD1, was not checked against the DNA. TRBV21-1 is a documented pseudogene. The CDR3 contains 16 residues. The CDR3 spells CASSKRRPGQGNEQYF. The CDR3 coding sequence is TGTGCCAGCAGCAAAAGGAGACCGGGACAGGGGAACGAGCAGTACTTC.

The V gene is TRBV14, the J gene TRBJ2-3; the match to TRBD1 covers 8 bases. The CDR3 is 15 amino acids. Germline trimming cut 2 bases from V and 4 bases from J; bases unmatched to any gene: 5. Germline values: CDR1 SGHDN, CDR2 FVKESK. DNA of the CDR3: TGTGCCAGCAGCCAAAAAGGACAGGGCTCAGATACGCAGTATTTT. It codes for CASSQKGQGSDTQYF. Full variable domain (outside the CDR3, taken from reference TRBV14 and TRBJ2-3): EAGVTQFPSHSVIEKGQTVTLRCDPISGHDNLYWYRRVMGKEIKFLLHFVKESKQDESGMPNNRFLAERTGGTYSTLKVQPAELEDSGVYFCASSQKGQGSDTQYFGPGTRLTVL.

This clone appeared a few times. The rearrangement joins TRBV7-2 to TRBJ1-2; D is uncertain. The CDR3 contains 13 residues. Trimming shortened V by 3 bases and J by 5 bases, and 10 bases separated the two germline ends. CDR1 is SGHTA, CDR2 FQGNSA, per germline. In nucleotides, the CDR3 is TGTGCCAGCAGCTTGGGCAGATCATATGGCTACACCTTC. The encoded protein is CASSLGRSYGYTF.

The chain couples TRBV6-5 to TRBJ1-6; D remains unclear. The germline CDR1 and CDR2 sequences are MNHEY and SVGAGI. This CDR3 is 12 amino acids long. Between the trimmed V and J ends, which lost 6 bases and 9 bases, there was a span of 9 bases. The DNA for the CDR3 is TGTGCCAGCAGGGTGCAGTCTTCACCCCTCCACTTT. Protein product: CASRVQSSPLHF.